The source of this TCR beta chain is a study of blood T cell repertoires in COVID-19. Authors' data handling: Nucleated cell number was recorded as an estimate derived from reference gene primer amplification. Libraries were prepared by immunoSEQ multiplex PCR; TCRdb keeps only in-frame clonotypes and omits some of them. The DNA was the basis for D and trimming; V, J and clone size are from that table. The sample shows some 120,000 clones, 75% to 90% of them seen only once. Germline loops: CDR1 MGHRA, CDR2 YSYEKL. Trimming cost V 4 bases and J 8 bases; bases outside gene matches: 11. This CDR3 contains 17 residues.

The chain joins TRBV4-1 to TRBJ1-6, with 10 bases matching TRBD1. The sequence came from a woman older than 75 with COVID-19, enrolled during active disease. What was sequenced was peripheral blood. The CDR3 sequence is CASSLDTDRGQDSPLHF. The CDR3 nucleotides read TGCGCCAGCAGCCTAGACACAGACAGGGGGCAGGATTCACCCCTCCACTTT.